These T cell receptor beta chains were read from a single sample in a study of human T cells and chemical hapten exposure. TCRdb redid the calling of the RACE reads with MiXCR, one entry per CDR3 protein. This table holds 90,000 to 110,000 distinct CDR3 sequences, less than 40% found once. The specimen comprised whole blood, sampled in connection with sensitization to the hapten diphenylcyclopropenone (DPC). Source of these receptors: a middle-aged man with alopecia areata. Some clones in this sample may be carry-over from other donors' samples. CDR3s include the opening cysteine and the closing phenylalanine or tryptophan. A D gene is named only where the DNA matches it firmly. Not every row has a clone size; where given, it reads once, few, many or a size class.

>TRBJ2-1|many|TRBD2|TRBV12-3/TRBV12-4
TGTGCCAGCAGTCCAGGGACTAGCGGGTACAATGAGCAGTTCTTC
CASSPGTSGYNEQFF
>TRBJ1-2|few|TRBD1|TRBV3-1
TGTGCCAGCAGCCAAGCGACAGGGGCGGGTGGCTACACCTTC
CASSQATGAGGYTF
>TRBJ2-3|few|-|TRBV12-5
TGTGCTAGTGGTTCGGACCCCACAGATACGCAGTATTTT
CASGSDPTDTQYF
>TRBJ2-3|-|-|TRBV3-1
TGTGCCAGCAGCCAAAGGCCCCCGGGACTCACTAGCACAGATACGCAGTATTTT
CASSQRPPGLTSTDTQYF
>TRBJ1-1|few|-|TRBV3-1
TGTGCCAGCAGCGAAGGGGAGTGGACTGAAGCTTTCTTT
CASSEGEWTEAFF
>TRBJ2-3|-|TRBD2|TRBV6-5
TGTGCCAGCACCCAAACTAGCGGGAGCACAGATACGCAGTATTTT
CASTQTSGSTDTQYF
>TRBJ2-7|-|-|TRBV3-1
TGTGCCAGCAGCCAGTCAACGAAATGGGAGCAGTACTTC
CASSQSTKWEQYF
>TRBJ2-3|-|-|TRBV5-1
TGCGCCAGCAGCTTCAGGAAAGGATGGACAGATACGCAGTATTTT
CASSFRKGWTDTQYF
>TRBJ2-5|-|-|TRBV7-2
TGTGCCAGCAGCTTAGGCGGGAAAAAGCAAGAGACCCAGTACTTC
CASSLGGKKQETQYF
>TRBJ2-2|-|-|TRBV5-5
TGTGCCAGCAGCTTTTTTGGCGGGGAGCTGTTTTTT
CASSFFGGELFF
>TRBJ1-1|few|TRBD1|TRBV3-1
TGTGCCAGCAGCCAAGTAGGGACAGGTAACACTGAAGCTTTCTTT
CASSQVGTGNTEAFF
>TRBJ1-5|-|-|TRBV6-2/TRBV6-3
TGTGCCAGCACTTTCAGGGGAAGCAATCAGCCCCAGCATTTT
CASTFRGSNQPQHF
>TRBJ1-5|-|-|TRBV9
TGTGCCAGCAGCGTAGGAGGGGGGCGGCAGCCCCAGCATTTT
CASSVGGGRQPQHF
>TRBJ2-7|-|-|TRBV7-2
TGTGCCAGCAGCGACCTCCCCAGTTTCCTCGGGAGCATCCACGAGCAGTACTTC
CASSDLPSFLGSIHEQYF
>TRBJ2-1|few|TRBD2|TRBV7-2
TGTGCCAGCAGCTTATTAGTAGCGGGAGCAGGGGAGCAGTTCTTC
CASSLLVAGAGEQFF
>TRBJ2-4|few|TRBD2|TRBV6-5
TGTGCCAGCAGTTCCCCGGGACGGCGGGGGGCCAAAAACATTCAGTACTTC
CASSSPGRRGAKNIQYF
>TRBJ2-5|-|-|TRBV24-1
TGTGCCACCAGTGATTGGTTACACCAAGAGACCCAGTACTTC
CATSDWLHQETQYF
>TRBJ2-3|-|TRBD2|TRBV5-1
TGCGCCAGCTTGAGCGGGACCGTCACAGATACGCAGTATTTT
CASLSGTVTDTQYF
>TRBJ2-3|-|-|TRBV7-7
TGTGCTAGCAGCTTAGAGGGTGCTGGCGCAGATACGCAGTATTTT
CASSLEGAGADTQYF
>TRBJ2-1|few|TRBD2|TRBV20-1
TGCAGTGCTTCCGGGACTAGCGCCCACAATGAGCAGTTCTTC
CSASGTSAHNEQFF
>TRBJ2-5|-|-|TRBV29-1
TGCAGCGTTGAATCATACCAAGAGACCCAGTACTTC
CSVESYQETQYF
>TRBJ1-5|few|-|TRBV18
TGTGCCAGCTCACCAGGAAGCAATCAGCCCCAGCATTTT
CASSPGSNQPQHF
>TRBJ2-7|few|-|TRBV21-1
TGTGCCAGCAGCAAATCTGCTAAGGGAGGGTCCGAGCAGTACTTC
CASSKSAKGGSEQYF
>TRBJ2-2|few|-|TRBV15
TGTGCCACCAGCAGAGTGACTTTCACCGGGGAGCTGTTTTTT
CATSRVTFTGELFF
>TRBJ2-5|-|TRBD1|TRBV7-6
TGTGCCAGCAGCCCAGGGACAGGGGTTCAAGAGACCCAGTACTTC
CASSPGTGVQETQYF
>TRBJ1-3|-|-|TRBV6-5
TGTGCCAGCAGTTACACACGTAGGATCTCTGGAAACACCATATATTTT
CASSYTRRISGNTIYF
>TRBJ2-1|-|-|TRBV12-3/TRBV12-4
TGTGCCAGCGTTTTACAGGGATATGGGCCCTACAATGAGCAGTTCTTC
CASVLQGYGPYNEQFF
>TRBJ2-1|-|TRBD2|TRBV28
TGTGCCAGCAGGACGGGAGGGGACTATGAGCAGTTCTTC
CASRTGGDYEQFF
>TRBJ2-1|few|TRBD2|TRBV25-1
TGTGCCAGCAGTGAATATGCCGGGACTAGGTACAATGAGCAGTTCTTC
CASSEYAGTRYNEQFF